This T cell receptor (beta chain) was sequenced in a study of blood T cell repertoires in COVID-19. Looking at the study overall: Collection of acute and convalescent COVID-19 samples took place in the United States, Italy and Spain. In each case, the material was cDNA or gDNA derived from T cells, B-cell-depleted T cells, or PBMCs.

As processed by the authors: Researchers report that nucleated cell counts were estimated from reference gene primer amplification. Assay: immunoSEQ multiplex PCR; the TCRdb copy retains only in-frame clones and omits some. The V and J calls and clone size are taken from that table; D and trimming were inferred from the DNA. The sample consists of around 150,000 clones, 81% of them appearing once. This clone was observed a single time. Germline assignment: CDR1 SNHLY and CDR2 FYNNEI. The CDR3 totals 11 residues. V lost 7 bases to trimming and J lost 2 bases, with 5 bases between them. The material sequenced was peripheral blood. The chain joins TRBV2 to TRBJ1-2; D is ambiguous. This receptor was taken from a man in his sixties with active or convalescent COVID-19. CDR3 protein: CASTENYGYTF. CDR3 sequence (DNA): TGTGCCAGCACGGAGAACTATGGCTACACCTTC.